Presented here are 11 T cell receptor beta chains from one specimen sequenced in a study of T cells in Graves' hyperthyroidism and ophthalmopathy. The TCR beta CDR3 regions underwent amplification using RNA transcripts as the source. HTBI primers were used for first-round RT-PCR of the TCR CDR3. TCRdb re-derived calls from the multiplex PCR reads in MiXCR, one entry per CDR3 protein. Among about 400,000 distinct CDR3 sequences, 15% to 18% were seen once, and the ten largest hold about 30%. Specimen: blood. These receptors all stem from a woman aged 18-29 years with Graves' hyperthyroidism that later progressed to Graves' ophthalmopathy.

This clonotype was seen many times. The chain links TRBV2 to TRBJ2-7, with 10 bases lining up with TRBD1. This CDR3 has 15 amino acids. Per the germline V gene, CDR1 is SNHLY and CDR2 is FYNNEI. V lost 6 bases and J lost 0; bases outside the gene matches: 5. CDR3 region: CASSPWTGGSYEQYF. In DNA form, the CDR3 reads TGTGCCAGCAGCCCTTGGACAGGGGGCTCCTACGAGCAGTACTTC. Supplemented by reference TRBV2 and TRBJ2-7, the full variable domain reads EPEVTQTPSHQVTQMGQEVILRCVPISNHLYFYWYRQILGQKVEFLVSFYNNEISEKSEIFDDQFSVERPDGSNFTLKIRSTKLEDSAMYFCASSPWTGGSYEQYFGPGTRLTVT.

V usage is TRBV9 and J usage is TRBJ2-1, with a weak D call TRBD1 (6 bases). Trimming pared 0 bases from V and 2 bases from J, leaving 12 bases between. CDR3 length: 16 residues. Germline values: CDR1 SGDLS, CDR2 YYNGEE. The CDR3 loop reads CASSVEPTGPYNEQFF. The CDR3 nucleotides are TGTGCCAGCAGCGTAGAACCGACAGGCCCCTACAATGAGCAGTTCTTC. The entire variable domain, with the rest obtained from reference TRBV9 and TRBJ2-1, is as follows: DSGVTQTPKHLITATGQRVTLRCSPRSGDLSVYWYQQSLDQGLQFLIQYYNGEERAKGNILERFSAQQFPDLHSELNLSSLELGDSALYFCASSVEPTGPYNEQFFGPGTRLTVL.

This clonotype was picked up a small number of times. This rearrangement joins TRBV4-1 to TRBJ1-2; D is unclear. The CDR3 runs to 11 residues. V was pared by 2 bases and J by 8 bases, with 6 bases between. Germline V gene sequence: CDR1 MGHRA, CDR2 YSYEKL. CDR3 protein: CASSQLGGYTF. The CDR3 nucleotides are TGCGCCAGCAGCCAATTAGGGGGCTACACCTTC.

This sequence joins TRBV7-2 and TRBJ2-2, with a possible D match to TRBD2 (6 bases). The germline V gene encodes CDR1 SGHTA and CDR2 FQGNSA. CDR3 length equals 15 residues. V was cut by 5 bases and J by 4 bases, with 14 bases left in between. The CDR3 sequence: CASSPIRTITGELFF. CDR3 in DNA: TGTGCCAGCAGCCCTATCAGGACTATCACCGGGGAGCTGTTTTTT.

This clonotype was found a few times. This chain uses TRBV5-1 with TRBJ2-7; possible D gene TRBD1, 6 bases. V shed 0 bases and J shed 5 bases, with 12 bases lying between them. Germline V lookup: CDR1 SGHRS, CDR2 YFSETQ. This CDR3 has 14 amino acids. The CDR3 reads CASSLVGRGHEQYF. In nucleotides, the CDR3 is TGCGCCAGCAGCTTGGTTGGCAGGGGCCACGAGCAGTACTTC.

The table lists this clonotype with a few counts. V is TRBV10-3 and J is TRBJ2-5; the D is unclear. This CDR3 comprises 12 residues. The germline CDR1 and CDR2 sequences are ENHRY and SYGVKD. V was shortened by 4 bases and J by 1 base, with 4 bases between the two germline ends. CDR3 sequence reads: CAISGVQETQYF. CDR3 in DNA: TGTGCCATCAGTGGGGTCCAAGAGACCCAGTACTTC.

This clonotype was detected a few times. The gene calls are TRBV5-8 and TRBJ2-5; 8 bases map to TRBD2. The J segment lost 8 bases and the V segment lost 0 bases, leaving 6 bases of the junction unmatched. The CDR3 runs 14 residues. The V gene's germline CDR1 is SGHTS and CDR2 YDEGEE. The CDR3 DNA sequence: TGTGCCAGCAGCTTGGCAGCGGGAGTTTTTACCCAGTACTTC. Its translation is CASSLAAGVFTQYF.

The rearrangement links TRBV5-4 to TRBJ2-5; 8 bases are a match to TRBD2. CDR1 is SGHNT, CDR2 YYREEE, per germline (reference sequence). The V gene end was trimmed by 1 base and the J gene end by 4 bases; junction bases not matched to a gene: 3. This CDR3 has 14 residues. CDR3 coding DNA: TGTGCCAGCAGCTTGAGCGGGAGCCCAGAGACCCAGTACTTC. Its translation: CASSLSGSPETQYF.

This clonotype has at least ten counts. The rearrangement uses TRBV20-1 and TRBJ2-7; D remains ambiguous. Germline CDR1 DFQATT, CDR2 SNEGSKA (reference sequence). The CDR3 totals 9 residues. Trimming cost V 7 bases and J 5 bases, with 6 bases left between them. The CDR3 loop reads CSVSHEQYF. The CDR3 nucleotides read TGCAGTGTCTCTCACGAGCAGTACTTC.

This clonotype was counted ten times or more. The chain is built from TRBV7-9 and TRBJ1-1; possible D gene TRBD1, 5 bases. V was trimmed by 5 bases and J by 5 bases, leaving 12 bases between them. This CDR3 region has 13 residues. Germline V gene sequence: CDR1 SEHNR, CDR2 FQNEAQ (reference sequence). The CDR3 here is CASSQIRETEAFF. For the CDR3, the DNA is TGTGCCAGCAGCCAAATCAGGGAGACTGAAGCTTTCTTT.

This clonotype was detected ten times or more. V usage is TRBV6-1 and J usage is TRBJ2-1; D is perhaps TRBD1 or TRBD2 (6 bases each). The CDR3 is 17 amino acids. Germline CDR1 is MNHNS and CDR2 is SASEGT. Trimming took 2 bases from V and 6 from J, leaving 20 bases between them. CDR3 protein: CASSERDGGGILNEQFF. The CDR3 nucleotides read TGTGCCAGCAGTGAAAGGGACGGAGGGGGGATACTCAATGAGCAGTTCTTC.